This T cell receptor (beta chain) was documented in a study of blood T cells in healthy people across ages. Study-wide results and caveats: The study found TCR beta diversity correlated strongly with naive T cell percentage. Diversity of TCR beta per million T cells declined in a roughly linear way with age.

PCR was performed a second time for about 7 to 11 cycles using a sample-barcoded 5' primer and a J-beta primer mix. MiXCR was run by TCRdb on the 5' RACE reads, yielding one entry per CDR3 protein. The table shows hundreds of thousands of distinct CDR3 sequences, with 58% occurring only once. It was roughly 10 milliliters of peripheral blood that were drawn from each donor. Total RNA, at least 5 micrograms per sample, was extracted from PBMCs. Germline values: CDR1 SGDLS, CDR2 YYNGEE. This CDR3 comprises 13 residues. Between the trimmed V and J ends, which lost 3 bases and 11 bases, there was a span of 17 bases. A note on this clonotype: Its matching antigen is unknown.

The genes are TRBV9 and TRBJ2-5; D uncertain. Sequenced sample: blood. The clonotype was recovered from a man younger than 40 in good health. CDR3 loop: CASSGPESREQYF. DNA for the CDR3: TGTGCCAGCAGCGGGCCTGAATCTCGAGAGCAGTACTTC.